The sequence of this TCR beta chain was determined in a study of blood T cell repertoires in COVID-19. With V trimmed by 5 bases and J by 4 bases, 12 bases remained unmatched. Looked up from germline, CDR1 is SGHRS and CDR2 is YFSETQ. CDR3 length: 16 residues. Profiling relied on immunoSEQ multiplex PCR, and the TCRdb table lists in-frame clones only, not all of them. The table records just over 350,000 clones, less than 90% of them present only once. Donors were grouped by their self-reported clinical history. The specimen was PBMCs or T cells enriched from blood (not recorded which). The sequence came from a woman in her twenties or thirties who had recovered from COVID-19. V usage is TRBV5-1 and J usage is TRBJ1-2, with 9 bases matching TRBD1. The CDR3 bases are TGCGCCAGCAGTTCACGAGAGACAGGGGGTCCCTATGGCTACACCTTC. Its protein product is CASSSRETGGPYGYTF.